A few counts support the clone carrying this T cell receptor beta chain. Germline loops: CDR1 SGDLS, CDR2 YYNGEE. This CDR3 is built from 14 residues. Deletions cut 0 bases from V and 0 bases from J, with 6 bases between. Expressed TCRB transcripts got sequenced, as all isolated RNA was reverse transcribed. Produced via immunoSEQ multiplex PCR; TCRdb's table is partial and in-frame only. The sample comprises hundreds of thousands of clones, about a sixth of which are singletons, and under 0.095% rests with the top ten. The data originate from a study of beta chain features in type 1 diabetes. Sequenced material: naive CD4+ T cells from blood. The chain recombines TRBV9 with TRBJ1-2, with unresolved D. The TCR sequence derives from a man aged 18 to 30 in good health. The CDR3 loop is CASSVEAANYGYTF. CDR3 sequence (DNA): TGTGCCAGCAGCGTAGAGGCGGCTAACTATGGCTACACCTTC. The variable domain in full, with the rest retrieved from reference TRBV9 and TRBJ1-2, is DSGVTQTPKHLITATGQRVTLRCSPRSGDLSVYWYQQSLDQGLQFLIQYYNGEERAKGNILERFSAQQFPDLHSELNLSSLELGDSALYFCASSVEAANYGYTFGSGTRLTVV.